This is a list of T cell receptor beta chains from one sample in a study of T cells in placental villitis. Measured with immunoSEQ multiplex PCR; TCRdb has only the in-frame clones, and not every one. In the table there are over 500 clones, 70% to 85% of which are singletons. The sample consisted of placental tissue containing maternal and fetal cells. The receptors were sampled from a human patient with villitis of unknown etiology; the placental T cells may come from both mother and fetus. Each CDR3 is given with its conserved first and last residue. Fields, in order: V gene, CDR3 protein.

>TRBV27
CASSWSVNTEAFF
>TRBV23-1
CASSQSPGAKRSYNEQFF
>TRBV28
CASSLGFNQPQHF
>TRBV9
CASSTSGSINNEQFF
>TRBV2
CASSKQQGTRTDTQYF
>TRBV19
CASGRTGTYSNQPQHF
>TRBV28
CASSPWAGLGAFF
>TRBV12-3/TRBV12-4
CASSLGETQYF
>TRBV10-3
CAISGTSGGYEQYF
>TRBV10-3
CVISEVARENTEAFF
>TRBV13
CASSARQIQETQYF
>TRBV27
CARLPTIYF
>TRBV18
CASSPRDRNQPQHF
>TRBV10-2
CASTPLRGLNTEAFF
>TRBV6-5
CASSFGGGGTQYF
>TRBV6-5
CASSYGTAHNEQFF
>TRBV7-6
CASSPGQGAYEQYF
>TRBV2
CASSEEPTQYF
>TRBV13
CASTARSLQETQYF
>TRBV12-3/TRBV12-4
CASSLALKGQFF
>TRBV21-1
CASSKVGRGGHNEQFF
>TRBV19
CASRADGAKNIQYF
>TRBV13
CASSLRRIQETQYF
>TRBV2
CASSEIRSNEKLFF
>TRBV6-5
CASSSGPPGGYTF
>TRBV5-5
CATATGMRSYNEQFF
>TRBV24-1
CATSDPSLAGSQETQYF
>TRBV24-1
CATGDTTDTQYF
>TRBV18
CASSSIQSPMNTEAFF
>TRBV19
CASRTQTPGGQPQHF
>TRBV25-1
CASSDLGANIQYF
>TRBV5-1
CASSPGTGDVYGYTF
>TRBV2
CAGGNEQFF
>TRBV3-1/TRBV3-2
CASSQWTGTYNYGYTF
>TRBV5-1
CASSLLAQETQYF
>TRBV2
CASTTGVRSYNSPLHF
>TRBV13
CASSLRTLQETQYF
>TRBV2
CASSRTGRPYNSPLHF
>TRBV7-6
CASSQILQGGDTQYF
>TRBV28
CASSSPGQGSYEQYF
>TRBV5-1
CASGRQGGTGELFF
>TRBV7-9
CASSSDRIQYF
>TRBV5-1
CASSRGQEENTIYF
>TRBV28
CASSFYPTGSGYEKLFF
>TRBV10-1
CASSESGTDLPYTF